The entry that follows covers one T cell receptor beta chain sequence. This entry is derived from a study of blood T cell repertoires in COVID-19. Study background: Samples of COVID-19 (acute and convalescent) were obtained from the United States, Italy and Spain. Sample material is recorded as cDNA or gDNA derived from T cells, B-cell-depleted T cells, or PBMCs.

In the authors' workflow: Researchers report that nucleated cell counts were estimated from reference gene primer amplification. The table came from immunoSEQ multiplex PCR; TCRdb's copy has only in-frame clones and leaves some out. V and J calls plus clone size are reproduced from that table; the DNA served to infer D and trimming. The sample comprises 80,000 or so clones, around 79% of which are singletons, and roughly 12% rests with the top ten. What was sequenced was peripheral blood. This TCR came from an elderly man with acute or convalescent COVID-19.

The CDR3 spells CASSQEGDRSNEKLFF. The CDR3 nucleotides are TGCGCCAGCAGCCAAGAGGGGGACAGGTCTAATGAAAAACTGTTTTTT. The chain recombines TRBV4-1 with TRBJ1-4; 8 bases are shared with TRBD1. The trim removed 0 bases at V and 3 bases at J, leaving 3 bases unmatched. CDR1 is MGHRA and CDR2 is YSYEKL in the germline V gene. This CDR3 is 16 amino acids long.